This T cell receptor beta chain was captured in a study of T cell responses to AZD1222 COVID-19 vaccine (dated by TCRdb to 2020 to 2022). For the wider study: AZD1222 recipients whose second dose came at about 4 weeks and those whose second dose came at about 12 weeks were combined into one group, since spike-specific TCR depth and breadth did not differ between the two schedules. A total of about 230 trial participants underwent TCR sequencing, of whom around 200 received two doses of AZD1222 and around 25 received two doses of the MenACWY control vaccine. Trial participants were enrolled by age into 18-55, 56-69 and 70-plus year subgroups, with 148, 28 and 57 TCR-sequenced participants respectively. The research as a whole found: Vaccine-associated CD4 TCRs spanned the whole spike protein, with dominant responses in regions 160-218 and 743-854. A significant rise in spike-specific TCR breadth and depth was observed after two AZD1222 doses relative to day 0 and relative to MenACWY recipients. In the small 56-69-year group, the increase in depth fell short of significance, most likely because of low power. No day 14 peak-response samples were available, so repertoires were characterized only after the peak T cell response. Participants were mostly white British, with more females than males. The authors suggested clonal diversity may have been underestimated. Reportedly, almost half of the unique spike-specific TCRs recognized epitopes lying outside the regions that are mutated in the B.1.351 and B.1.1.7 variants. Conclusions about previously exposed vaccinees were limited because only six or seven AZD1222 recipients were SARS-CoV-2 seropositive at baseline.

Unmatched junction bases come to 3, with V trimmed by 5 bases and J by 4 bases. The CDR3 holds 13 amino acids from the cysteine to the phenylalanine. Just CDR3 DNA is preserved here, 39 bases in frame from base 1. About this clone: The clone's antigen remains unknown. Base qualities are not recorded, but no much larger clone differs from it by a single base.

This specimen's time point label, interpreted: baseline before first vaccination. Samples from vaccinated people were obtained from the UK trials COV001 and COV002, which included a single-blind randomized controlled phase 2/3 trial of AZD1222 (ChAdOx1 nCoV-19) in healthy adults. For TCRbeta chain sequencing, PBMC samples from trial participants were taken at day 0 and at day 28 after the second dose. The CDR3 regions of human TCRbeta chains were analyzed by immunosequencing. For the original study's pipeline: TCRs in the repertoires were matched against a reference library of SARS-CoV-2-specific TCRs that had been generated with the MIRA antigen-specificity platform. Breadth was defined as the fraction of unique TCRs that were SARS-CoV-2-associated. Depth was defined as the fraction of total T cells that were SARS-CoV-2-associated. Using the MIRA data, each spike-specific TCR was assigned both to the spike region to which the TCR was reactive and to a CD4 or CD8 class. Log10-transformed breadth and depth values were compared by one-way ANOVA with Sidak's multiple comparisons tests. Held by TCRdb, this immuneACCESS table contains in-frame sequences only and omits some clones. Under half of the omission traces to an unresolved V gene where checked; the cause of the rest is unknown. D and trimming were read from the DNA, whereas the V and J calls and clone size are those reported in that table. Here the sample has about 150,000 clones; over 75% occur a single time. The top ten clones comprise 6.9% of the sample.

This chain joins TRBV12-3 or TRBV12-4 to TRBJ2-7, with 9 bases in between that match TRBD2. The source of this sequence is an adult in good health. The source was peripheral blood, collected on day 0 of AZD1222 vaccination. The DNA reads TGTGCCAGCAGTCCAACTAGCGGGTACGAGCAGTACTTC. The resulting protein is CASSPTSGYEQYF.